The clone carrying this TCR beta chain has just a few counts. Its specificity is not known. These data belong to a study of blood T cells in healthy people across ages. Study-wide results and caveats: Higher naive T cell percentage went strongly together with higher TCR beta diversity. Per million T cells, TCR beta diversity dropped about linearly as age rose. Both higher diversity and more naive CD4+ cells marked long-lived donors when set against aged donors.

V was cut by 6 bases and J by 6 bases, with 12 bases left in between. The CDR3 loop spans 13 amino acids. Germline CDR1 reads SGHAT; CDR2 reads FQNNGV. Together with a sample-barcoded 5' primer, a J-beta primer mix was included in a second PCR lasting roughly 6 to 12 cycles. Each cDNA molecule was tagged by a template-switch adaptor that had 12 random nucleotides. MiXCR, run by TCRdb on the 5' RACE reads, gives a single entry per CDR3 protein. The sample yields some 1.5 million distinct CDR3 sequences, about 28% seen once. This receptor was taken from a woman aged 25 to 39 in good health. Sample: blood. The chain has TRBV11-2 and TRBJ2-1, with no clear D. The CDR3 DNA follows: TGTGCCAGCAGTCTTATAGGGCTCAATGAGCAGTTCTTC. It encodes CASSLIGLNEQFF.